These 11 T cell receptor beta chains share one sample of origin, sequenced in a study of OX40 agonist ivuxolimab in advanced cancers. Preparation of the library involved the immunoSEQ multiplex PCR assay. This immuneACCESS table, as held by TCRdb, lists in-frame sequences with V and J called but not all clones. Of the missing ones, under half trace to an unresolved V gene in checked studies; the others have no known cause. The sample data list 20,000 to 30,000 clones, and 70% to 90% of these were observed just once. The ten largest clonotypes hold roughly a fifth of the sample. The material sequenced was CD4+ or CD8+ T cells sorted from blood, taken in a trial of the OX40 agonist ivuxolimab. Source of these receptors: an adult with an advanced solid tumor such as melanoma, head and neck, liver or kidney cancer.

The V call is TRBV9, the J call TRBJ2-5; the D gene is possibly TRBD2 (6 bases). CDR3 length equals 15 residues. Trimming stripped 0 bases from V and 5 bases from J, with 14 bases between. Germline V gene data show CDR1 as SGDLS and CDR2 as YYNGEE. CDR3 residues: CASSVGLVVGETQYF. The CDR3 region has the DNA TGTGCCAGCAGCGTAGGACTAGTAGTCGGCGAGACCCAGTACTTC.

The chain combines TRBV4-1 with TRBJ1-1; the D is unclear. Trimming took off 1 base at V and 5 bases at J, with 11 bases between the two ends. Germline V gives CDR1 MGHRA, CDR2 YSYEKL. The CDR3 spans 14 residues. DNA of the CDR3: TGCGCCAGCAGCCAAGCACGAGGGCAGACTGAAGCTTTCTTT. Translating it yields CASSQARGQTEAFF.

The chain links TRBV27 to TRBJ2-5; 7 bases are shared with TRBD2. The CDR3 covers 14 residues. CDR1 MNHEY and CDR2 SMNVEV come from the germline V gene (reference sequence). Trimming cost V 4 bases and J 1 base; bases outside gene matches: 3. DNA of the CDR3: TGTGCCAGCAGTTCACTAGCGTTCCAAGAGACCCAGTACTTC. Translating it yields CASSSLAFQETQYF.

CDR3 DNA: TGTGCCAGCAGCGGACTATACCAAGAGACCCAGTACTTC. Translated, it gives CASSGLYQETQYF. This sequence joins TRBV9 and TRBJ2-5, with D perhaps matching TRBD2 (5 bases). The V gene's germline CDR1 is SGDLS and CDR2 YYNGEE. The CDR3 length is 13 residues. Trimming removed 3 bases from V and 0 bases from J, with 6 bases in between.

The chain recombines TRBV13 with TRBJ2-7, with TRBD1 identical over 7 bases. With V trimmed by 3 bases and J by 3 bases, 8 bases remained unmatched. The CDR3 spans 15 residues. Germline-derived CDR1 and CDR2 are PRHDT and FYEKMQ (reference sequence). The CDR3 DNA reads TGTGCCAGCAGCTTTTTCGGGACAGCGCGCTACGAGCAGTACTTC. This sequence encodes CASSFFGTARYEQYF.

The chain joins TRBV9 to TRBJ2-1; D not certain. Germline CDR1 SGDLS, CDR2 YYNGEE. V was cut by 0 bases and J by 7 bases, with 8 bases left in between. The CDR3 extends over 13 amino acids. The CDR3 region is CASSVGLSNEQFF. The CDR3 nucleotides are TGTGCCAGCAGCGTAGGCCTGTCGAATGAGCAGTTCTTC.

The chain has TRBV27 and TRBJ2-7; 8 positions match TRBD1. Trimming removed 3 bases from V and 3 bases from J; junction bases left unmatched: 7. Germline CDR1 reads MNHEY; CDR2 reads SMNVEV (reference sequence). CDR3 size: 15 residues. The CDR3 sequence: CASSFSGTGHYEQYF. The CDR3 nucleotides read TGTGCCAGCAGTTTCTCCGGGACAGGACACTACGAGCAGTACTTC.

J is TRBJ2-3 and V is TRBV5-8, with a possible D match to TRBD2 (5 bases). V was cut by 0 bases and J by 4 bases, with 9 bases left in between. Germline loops: CDR1 SGHTS, CDR2 YDEGEE. This CDR3 region has 14 residues. CDR3 sequence (DNA): TGTGCCAGCAGCTTGGTGGCTAGCCCAGATACGCAGTATTTT. It encodes CASSLVASPDTQYF.

The rearrangement joins TRBV6-5 to TRBJ2-7, with a weak D call TRBD1 (6 bases). Germline V gene data show CDR1 as MNHEY and CDR2 as SVGAGI. This CDR3 has 14 residues. V was shortened by 6 bases and J by 4 bases, with 16 bases between the two germline ends. The chain's CDR3 is CASSPGGRGYEQYF. The CDR3 region has the DNA TGTGCCAGCAGCCCGGGTGGCAGGGGTTACGAGCAGTACTTC.

The chain joins TRBV6-1 to TRBJ2-1; 9 bases are a match to TRBD1. The CDR3 runs 15 residues. The V gene's germline CDR1 is MNHNS and CDR2 SASEGT. Trimming removed 1 base from V and 8 bases from J; junction bases left unmatched: 6. CDR3 loop: CASSEEQGAGDEQFF. The CDR3, as DNA: TGTGCCAGCAGTGAAGAACAGGGGGCTGGGGATGAGCAGTTCTTC.

V usage is TRBV27 and J usage is TRBJ1-2, with D possibly being TRBD1 (6 bases). CDR1 is MNHEY, CDR2 SMNVEV, per germline (reference sequence). This CDR3 is built from 12 residues. V was trimmed by 6 bases and J by 7 bases, leaving 12 bases between them. CDR3 in amino acids: CASRAGAGGYTF. As DNA, the CDR3 is TGTGCCAGCAGAGCGGGGGCAGGTGGCTACACCTTC.